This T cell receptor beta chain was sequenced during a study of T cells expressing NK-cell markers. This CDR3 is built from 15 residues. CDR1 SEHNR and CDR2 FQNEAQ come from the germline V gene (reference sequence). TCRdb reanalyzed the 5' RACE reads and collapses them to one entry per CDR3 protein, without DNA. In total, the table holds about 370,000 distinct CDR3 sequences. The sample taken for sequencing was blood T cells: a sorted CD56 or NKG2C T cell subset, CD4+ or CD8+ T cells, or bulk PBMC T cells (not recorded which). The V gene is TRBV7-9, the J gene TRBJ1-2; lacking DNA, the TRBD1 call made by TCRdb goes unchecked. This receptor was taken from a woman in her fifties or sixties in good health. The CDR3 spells CASSPRQGTSYGYTF. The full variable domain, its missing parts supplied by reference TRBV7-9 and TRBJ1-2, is DTGVSQNPRHKITKRGQNVTFRCDPISEHNRLYWYRQTLGQGPEFLTYFQNEAQLEKSRLLSDRFSAERPKGSFSTLEIQRTEQGDSAMYLCASSPRQGTSYGYTFGSGTRLTVV.